The 26 T cell receptor beta chains listed next were all sequenced from one sample in a study of post-analysis software for immune sequencing data. TCR beta cDNA libraries included unique molecular identifiers. A single record per CDR3 protein comes from TCRdb applying MiXCR to the PCR reads. This table has hundreds of thousands of distinct CDR3 sequences, 35% to 45% appearing once. For these receptors, no antigen is known. Study conclusions and caveats: In patients, five TRBV segments were more frequent than in controls, with TRBV5-6, TRBV5-1 and TRBV20-1 among them.

Source material: blood. These receptors originate from a girl aged 2-10 years with multiple sclerosis.

This chain joins TRBV7-3 and TRBJ2-1; D may be TRBD2 (7 bases). The CDR3 sequence is 15 residues long. V was pared by 5 bases and J by 5 bases, with 16 bases between. Germline values: CDR1 SGHTA, CDR2 FQGTGA. The chain's CDR3 is CASSPGAGVDNEQFF. The CDR3 bases are TGTGCCAGCAGCCCAGGGGCGGGAGTGGACAATGAGCAGTTCTTC.

This clonotype has more than one count but fewer than ten. The chain is built from TRBV24-1 and TRBJ2-1, with 9 bases lining up with TRBD1. The CDR3 consists of 15 residues. Germline loops: CDR1 KGHDR, CDR2 SFDVKD. Trimming at V came to 8 bases and at J to 2 bases, leaving 6 bases not matched to a gene. Here the CDR3 DNA reads TGTGCCACCACCGCCGGGACAGGGCCCTACAATGAGCAGTTCTTC. Residues: CATTAGTGPYNEQFF.

This clonotype occurred once. The rearrangement joins TRBV20-1 to TRBJ2-1; 7 bases map to TRBD1. J lost 4 bases, V lost 6 bases, and 9 bases had no gene match. Germline-derived CDR1 and CDR2 are DFQATT and SNEGSKA (reference sequence). The CDR3 contains 14 residues. Written as DNA, the CDR3 is TGCAGTGCGGACCGGGACAGCGAGTACAATGAGCAGTTCTTC. Its translation: CSADRDSEYNEQFF.

This clonotype was found once. The J gene is TRBJ2-1, the V gene TRBV11-2; 9 positions match TRBD1. With V trimmed by 1 base and J by 9 bases, 10 bases remained unmatched. The CDR3 consists of 16 residues. Germline V lookup: CDR1 SGHAT, CDR2 FQNNGV. CDR3 DNA sequence: TGTGCCAGCAGCTTAGTGGGACAGGGACCGTGGGGTGAGCAGTTCTTC. Translating gives CASSLVGQGPWGEQFF.

A few counts support this clonotype. The chain uses TRBV12-3 or TRBV12-4 and TRBJ1-1; D is ambiguous. Trimming cost V 6 bases and J 0 bases, with 8 bases left between them. The length of the CDR3 is 13 residues. In nucleotides, the CDR3 is TGTGCCAGCAGCCCCTGGGTGAACACTGAAGCTTTCTTT. Encoded protein: CASSPWVNTEAFF.

The CDR3 bases are TGCGCCAGCACCCACGGGGCGACCGATCAAGAGACCCAGTACTTC. Translated: CASTHGATDQETQYF. The rearrangement joins TRBV5-1 to TRBJ2-5; D possibly uses TRBD1 or TRBD2 (5 bases each). V lost 6 bases, J lost 2 bases, and 17 bases lay in between. Germline CDR1 reads SGHRS; CDR2 reads YFSETQ. This CDR3 has 15 amino acids.

The sample holds a few counts of this clonotype. V is TRBV20-1 and J is TRBJ2-1; TRBD2 matches at 11 bases. Looked up from germline, CDR1 is DFQATT and CDR2 is SNEGSKA (reference sequence). This CDR3 comprises 14 residues. V lost 3 bases, J lost 3 bases, and 1 base stayed unmatched. CDR3 loop: CSASGLAGYNEQFF. In DNA form, the CDR3 reads TGCAGTGCTAGTGGACTAGCGGGCTACAATGAGCAGTTCTTC.

J is TRBJ2-4 and V is TRBV12-3 or TRBV12-4; D perhaps matches TRBD2 (5 bases). The J call is doubtful: the DNA matches TRBJ2-5 better. The CDR3 sequence is 13 residues long. The CDR3 spells CASSSSRRETQYF. CDR3 DNA sequence: TGTGCCAGCAGTTCGTCTAGGAGGGAGACCCAGTACTTC.

This clonotype appeared a few times. V gene TRBV4-3 combines with J gene TRBJ1-2; unclear D gene. The CDR3 runs to 15 residues. With 0 bases removed from V and 5 bases from J, the gap between germline ends came to 13 bases. CDR1 and CDR2 from the germline V gene are LGHNA and YSLEER. The CDR3 region has the DNA TGCGCCAGCAGCCAAGATGGATCCGGGATTTATGGCTACACCTTC. This translates into CASSQDGSGIYGYTF.

The chain has TRBV5-1 and TRBJ1-1; TRBD1 matches at 7 bases. CDR3 length equals 14 residues. After removal of 3 bases from V and 2 bases from J, the junction contained 4 bases not matched to a gene. Germline V gene lookup returns CDR1 SGHRS and CDR2 YFSETQ. The CDR3 reads CASSSGTENTEAFF. The DNA for the CDR3 is TGCGCCAGCAGCTCAGGGACAGAAAACACTGAAGCTTTCTTT.

V usage is TRBV12-3 or TRBV12-4 and J usage is TRBJ2-5; weak D call: TRBD2 (7 bases). The CDR3 runs to 14 residues. Deletions cut 6 bases from V and 5 bases from J, with 16 bases between. The CDR3, as DNA: TGTGCCAGCAGACCCGGGACGGGGGGCGAGACCCAGTACTTC. It yields the protein CASRPGTGGETQYF.

V usage is TRBV12-3 or TRBV12-4 and J usage is TRBJ2-4; possibly TRBD1 or TRBD2 for D (6 bases each). Trimming took off 2 bases at V and 9 bases at J, with 11 bases between the two ends. This CDR3 is built from 13 residues. The chain's CDR3 is CASSLRGTGIQYF. The CDR3 DNA reads as TGTGCCAGCAGTTTAAGGGGGACTGGCATTCAGTACTTC.

In the case of this clonotype: The germline gene is not matched at one end of the junction; a read error may be the cause. The rearrangement joins TRBV12-3 or TRBV12-4 to TRBJ2-7, with a tentative D call TRBD1 (5 bases). CDR3 length: 15 residues. CDR3 protein: CTSSSQATQSSEQYF. CDR3 in DNA: TGTACCAGCAGTTCACAGGCTACACAGAGTTCCGAGCAGTACTTC.

The chain has TRBV6-2 or TRBV6-3 and TRBJ1-5, with no clear D. Germline CDR1 reads MNHEY; CDR2 reads SVGEGT. CDR3 size: 15 residues. V was pared by 10 bases and J by 0 bases, with 16 bases between. The CDR3 region is CATTLTGYSNQPQHF. CDR3 nucleotide sequence: TGTGCCACCACGCTCACGGGGTATAGCAATCAGCCCCAGCATTTT.

As regards this clonotype: The junction does not match germline at one end; this may be a read error. This chain uses TRBV29-1 with TRBJ2-1, with 8 nucleotides matching TRBD1. Looked up from germline, CDR1 is SQVTM and CDR2 is ANQGSEA. CDR3 length: 12 amino acids. The CDR3 spells CSARTGYNAQFF. CDR3 coding DNA: TGCAGCGCTCGGACAGGGTACAATGCGCAGTTCTTC.

This sequence joins TRBV29-1 and TRBJ2-4, with D maybe TRBD2 (6 bases). The J call may be faulty, since TRBJ2-7 better matches the DNA end. Germline CDR1 SQVTM, CDR2 ANQGSEA. This CDR3 has 15 amino acids. CDR3 residues: CSVEPREAGRGEQYF. CDR3 sequence (DNA): TGCAGCGTTGAACCCAGGGAGGCTGGGCGGGGCGAGCAGTACTTC.

The J gene is TRBJ1-6, the V gene TRBV4-3; D gene unclear. V was clipped by 0 bases and J by 8 bases, with 5 bases between them. The germline gives CDR1 LGHNA, CDR2 YSLEER. CDR3 size: 13 residues. CDR3 loop: CASSQDWDSPLHF. In nucleotides, the CDR3 is TGCGCCAGCAGCCAAGATTGGGATTCACCCCTCCACTTT.

As concerns this clonotype: At one of its ends the junction is not consistent with the germline gene, which may arise from a read error. The V gene is TRBV6-6, the J gene TRBJ2-5; 10 positions match TRBD2. The CDR3 contains 16 residues. CDR1 MNHNY and CDR2 SVGAGI come from the germline V gene (reference sequence). CDR3 DNA sequence: TGTGCCGGCAGCTTGATAGCGGGAGGTAACCAAGAGACCCAGTACTTC. The encoded protein is CAGSLIAGGNQETQYF.

J is TRBJ1-2 and V is TRBV27; 8 nucleotides agree with TRBD1. The CDR3 loop spans 16 amino acids. CDR1 MNHEY and CDR2 SMNVEV come from the germline V gene (reference sequence). J lost 7 bases, V lost 6 bases, and 16 bases had no gene match. The CDR3 loop is CASSLIYGQGASGYTF. CDR3 in DNA: TGTGCCAGCAGCCTCATCTACGGACAGGGTGCAAGTGGCTACACCTTC.

Only a few counts were recorded for this clonotype. This chain joins TRBV12-3 or TRBV12-4 and TRBJ2-7; TRBD1 aligns across 7 bases. Trimming took 10 bases from V and 5 from J; bases not matched to a gene: 14. This CDR3 has 14 residues. The CDR3 sequence is CATMTGLVEDEQYF. CDR3 nucleotides: TGTGCCACCATGACAGGGCTGGTGGAGGACGAGCAGTACTTC.

This sequence joins TRBV28 and TRBJ2-1; D may be TRBD2 (6 bases). Germline CDR1 and CDR2: MDHEN and SYDVKM. The CDR3 runs to 15 residues. Trimming cost V 6 bases and J 2 bases, with 14 bases left between them. CDR3 residues: CASSIIADPYNEQFF. CDR3 DNA: TGTGCCAGCAGCATTATAGCGGATCCCTACAATGAGCAGTTCTTC. The full variable domain, in which reference TRBV28 and TRBJ2-1 provide the parts outside the CDR3, is DVKVTQSSRYLVKRTGEKVFLECVQDMDHENMFWYRQDPGLGLRLIYFSYDVKMKEKGDIPEGYSVSREKKERFSLILESASTNQTSMYLCASSIIADPYNEQFFGPGTRLTVL.

The chain carries TRBV29-1 and TRBJ2-7; 8 bases line up with TRBD1. The CDR3 runs to 11 residues. V trimming: 7 bases; J trimming: 4 bases; junction bases outside the gene matches: 3. Germline V gene lookup returns CDR1 SQVTM and CDR2 ANQGSEA. The CDR3 bases are TGCAGCGCTCAGGGGGCTTACGAGCAGTACTTC. Protein sequence: CSAQGAYEQYF.

A few counts support this clonotype. The V call is TRBV5-1, the J call TRBJ2-7; tentatively, D is TRBD2 (6 bases). CDR3 size: 15 residues. Germline CDR1 is SGHRS and CDR2 is YFSETQ. The V gene lost 0 bases and the J gene lost 0 bases, with 10 bases spanning the gap. In DNA, the CDR3 is TGCGCCAGCAGCTTGGGCGGGACTTTCTCCTACGAGCAGTACTTC. Protein sequence: CASSLGGTFSYEQYF. The variable domain in full, completed from reference TRBV5-1 and TRBJ2-7, reads KAGVTQTPRYLIKTRGQQVTLSCSPISGHRSVSWYQQTPGQGLQFLFEYFSETQRNKGNFPGRFSGRQFSNSRSEMNVSTLELGDSALYLCASSLGGTFSYEQYFGPGTRLTVT.

This clonotype was seen only a few times. The genes are TRBV6-1 and TRBJ2-3; 12 positions match TRBD2. The germline V gene encodes CDR1 MNHNS and CDR2 SASEGT. The CDR3 is 16 amino acids. J gave up 4 bases and V 4 bases, and 6 bases lay outside the gene matches. DNA for the CDR3: TGTGCCAGCAGTGGACGGACTAGCGGGAACTCAGATACGCAGTATTTT. Translating gives CASSGRTSGNSDTQYF.

V usage is TRBV7-9 and J usage is TRBJ1-5; D call uncertain. Trimming shortened V by 4 bases and J by 3 bases, and 7 bases separated the two germline ends. The CDR3 extends over 13 amino acids. CDR1 is SEHNR and CDR2 is FQNEAQ in the germline V gene (reference sequence). CDR3 protein: CASSSAVNQPQHF. For the CDR3, the DNA is TGTGCCAGCAGCTCCGCAGTCAATCAGCCCCAGCATTTT.

This clonotype was seen once. The V gene is TRBV27, the J gene TRBJ2-7; D might be TRBD2 (5 bases). The CDR3 is 14 residues long. The V end was cut by 3 bases, the J end by 5 bases, with 14 bases between. Germline CDR1 MNHEY, CDR2 SMNVEV (reference sequence). CDR3 protein: CASSFGPTGNEQYF. The CDR3 DNA is TGTGCCAGCAGTTTCGGCCCAACGGGGAACGAGCAGTACTTC.